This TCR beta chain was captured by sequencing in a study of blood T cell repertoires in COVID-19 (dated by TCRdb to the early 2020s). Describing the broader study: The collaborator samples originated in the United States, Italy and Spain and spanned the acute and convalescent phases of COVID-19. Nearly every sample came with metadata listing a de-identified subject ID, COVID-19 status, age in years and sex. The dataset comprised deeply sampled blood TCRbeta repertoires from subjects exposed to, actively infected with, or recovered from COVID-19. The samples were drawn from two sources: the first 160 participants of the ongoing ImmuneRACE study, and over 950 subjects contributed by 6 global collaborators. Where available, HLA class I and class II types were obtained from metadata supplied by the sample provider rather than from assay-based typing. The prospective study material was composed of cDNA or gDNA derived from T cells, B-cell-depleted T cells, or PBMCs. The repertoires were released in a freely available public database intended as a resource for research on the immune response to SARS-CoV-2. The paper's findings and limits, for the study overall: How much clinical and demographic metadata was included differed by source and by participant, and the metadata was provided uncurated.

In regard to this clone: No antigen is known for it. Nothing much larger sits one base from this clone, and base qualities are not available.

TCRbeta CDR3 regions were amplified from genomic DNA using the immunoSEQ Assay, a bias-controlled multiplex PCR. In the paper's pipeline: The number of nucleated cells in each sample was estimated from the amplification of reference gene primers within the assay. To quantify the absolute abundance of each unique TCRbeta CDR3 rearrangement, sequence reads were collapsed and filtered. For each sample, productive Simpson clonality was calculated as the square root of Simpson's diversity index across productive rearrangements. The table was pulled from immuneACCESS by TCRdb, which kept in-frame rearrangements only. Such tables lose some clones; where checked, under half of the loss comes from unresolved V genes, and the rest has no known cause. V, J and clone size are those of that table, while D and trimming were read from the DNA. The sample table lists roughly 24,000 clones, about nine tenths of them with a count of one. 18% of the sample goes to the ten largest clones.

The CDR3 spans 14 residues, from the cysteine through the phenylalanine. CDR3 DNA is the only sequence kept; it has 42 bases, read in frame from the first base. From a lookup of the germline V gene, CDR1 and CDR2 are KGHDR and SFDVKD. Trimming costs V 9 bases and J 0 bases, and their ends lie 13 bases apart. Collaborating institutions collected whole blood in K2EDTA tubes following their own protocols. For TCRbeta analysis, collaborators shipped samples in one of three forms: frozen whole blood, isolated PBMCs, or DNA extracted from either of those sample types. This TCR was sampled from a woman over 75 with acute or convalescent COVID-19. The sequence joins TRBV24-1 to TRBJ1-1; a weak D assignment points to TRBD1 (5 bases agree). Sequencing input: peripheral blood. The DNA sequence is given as TGTGCCACCCCAGGGAGGGGCATGAACACTGAAGCTTTCTTT. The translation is CATPGRGMNTEAFF.